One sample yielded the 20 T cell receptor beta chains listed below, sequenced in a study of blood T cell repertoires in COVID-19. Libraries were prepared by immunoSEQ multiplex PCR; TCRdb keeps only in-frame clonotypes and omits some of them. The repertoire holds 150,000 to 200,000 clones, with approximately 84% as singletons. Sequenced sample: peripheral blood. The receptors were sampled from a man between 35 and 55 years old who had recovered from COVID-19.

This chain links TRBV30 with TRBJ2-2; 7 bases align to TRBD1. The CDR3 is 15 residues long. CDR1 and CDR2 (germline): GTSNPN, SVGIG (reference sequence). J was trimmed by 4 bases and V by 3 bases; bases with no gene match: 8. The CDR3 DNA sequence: TGTGCCTGGAGATGGCGTGACAGGGTCACCGGGGAGCTGTTTTTT. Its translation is CAWRWRDRVTGELFF.

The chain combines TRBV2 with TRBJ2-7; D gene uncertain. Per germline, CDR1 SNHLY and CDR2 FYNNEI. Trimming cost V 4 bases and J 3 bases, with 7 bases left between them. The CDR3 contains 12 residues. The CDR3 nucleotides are TGTGCCAGCAGTGGACTTAACTACGAGCAGTACTTC. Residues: CASSGLNYEQYF.

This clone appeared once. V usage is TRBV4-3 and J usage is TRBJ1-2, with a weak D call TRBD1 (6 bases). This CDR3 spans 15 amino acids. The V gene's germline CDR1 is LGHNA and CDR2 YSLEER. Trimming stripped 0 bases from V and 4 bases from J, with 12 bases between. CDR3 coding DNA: TGCGCCAGCAGCCAAGATTTACAGGGCGCCTATGGCTACACCTTC. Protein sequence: CASSQDLQGAYGYTF.

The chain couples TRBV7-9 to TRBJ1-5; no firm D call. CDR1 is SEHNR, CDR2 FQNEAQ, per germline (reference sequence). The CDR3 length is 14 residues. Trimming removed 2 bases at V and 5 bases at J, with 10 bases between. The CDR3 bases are TGTGCCAGCAGCTTAACGGCGGATGATCAGCCCCAGCATTTT. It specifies CASSLTADDQPQHF.

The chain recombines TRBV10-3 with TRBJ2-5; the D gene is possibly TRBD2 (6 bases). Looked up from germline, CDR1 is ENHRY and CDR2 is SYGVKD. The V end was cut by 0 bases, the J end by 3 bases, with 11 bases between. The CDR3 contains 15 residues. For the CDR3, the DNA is TGTGCCATCAGTGAGTCGGGCGGGGCCAAAGAGACCCAGTACTTC. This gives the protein CAISESGGAKETQYF.

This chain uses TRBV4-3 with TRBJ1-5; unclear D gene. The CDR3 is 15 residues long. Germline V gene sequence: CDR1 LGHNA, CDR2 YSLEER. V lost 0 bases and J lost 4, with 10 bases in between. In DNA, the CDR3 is TGCGCCAGCAGCCAAGACCAAACAGCAAATCAGCCCCAGCATTTT. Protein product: CASSQDQTANQPQHF.

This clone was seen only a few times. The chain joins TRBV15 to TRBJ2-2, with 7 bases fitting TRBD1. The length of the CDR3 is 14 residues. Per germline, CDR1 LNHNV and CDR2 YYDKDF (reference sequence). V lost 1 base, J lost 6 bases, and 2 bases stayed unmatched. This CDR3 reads CATSRGGGAGELFF. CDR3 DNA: TGTGCCACCAGCAGAGGAGGGGGCGCCGGGGAGCTGTTTTTT.

CDR3 residues: CATSDLSGANVLTF. The CDR3 nucleotides read TGTGCCACCAGTGACCTCTCTGGGGCCAACGTCCTGACTTTC. This rearrangement joins TRBV24-1 to TRBJ2-6; D not certain. CDR1 is KGHDR, CDR2 SFDVKD, per germline. CDR3 size: 14 residues. The germline V and J ends were trimmed by 4 bases and 0 bases, with 3 bases remaining between them.

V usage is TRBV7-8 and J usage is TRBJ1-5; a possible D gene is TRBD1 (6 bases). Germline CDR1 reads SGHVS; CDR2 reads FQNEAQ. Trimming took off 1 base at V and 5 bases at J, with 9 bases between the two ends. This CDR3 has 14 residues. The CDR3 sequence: CASSLVRQDQPQHF. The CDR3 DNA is TGTGCCAGCAGCTTAGTTAGACAGGATCAGCCCCAGCATTTT.

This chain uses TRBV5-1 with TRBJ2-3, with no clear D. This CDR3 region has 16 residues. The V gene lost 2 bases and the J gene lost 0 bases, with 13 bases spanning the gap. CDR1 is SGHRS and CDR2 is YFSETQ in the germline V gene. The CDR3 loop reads CASSLKLPISTDTQYF. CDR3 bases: TGCGCCAGCAGCTTAAAGCTACCGATTAGCACAGATACGCAGTATTTT.

The CDR3 loop reads CARSLGVELAEGGYEQYF. CDR3 sequence (DNA): TGTGCCAGAAGCTTAGGTGTCGAGTTGGCGGAGGGCGGTTACGAGCAGTACTTC. V gene TRBV7-5 combines with J gene TRBJ2-7; the DNA was not compared with TRBD2, the D call given in the table. TRBV7-5 corresponds to a pseudogene. The CDR3 totals 18 residues.

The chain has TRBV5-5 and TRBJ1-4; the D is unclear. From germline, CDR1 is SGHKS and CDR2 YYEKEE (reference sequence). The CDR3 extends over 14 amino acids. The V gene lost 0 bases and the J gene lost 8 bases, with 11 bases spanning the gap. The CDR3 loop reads CASSLEVDSEKLFF. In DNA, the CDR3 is TGTGCCAGCAGCTTGGAGGTGGACTCAGAAAAACTGTTTTTT.

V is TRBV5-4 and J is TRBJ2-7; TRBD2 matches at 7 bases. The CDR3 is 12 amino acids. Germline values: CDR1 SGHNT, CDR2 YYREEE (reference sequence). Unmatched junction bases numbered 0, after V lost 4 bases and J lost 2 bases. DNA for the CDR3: TGTGCCAGCAGCCGGGGGGCCTACGAGCAGTACTTC. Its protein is CASSRGAYEQYF.

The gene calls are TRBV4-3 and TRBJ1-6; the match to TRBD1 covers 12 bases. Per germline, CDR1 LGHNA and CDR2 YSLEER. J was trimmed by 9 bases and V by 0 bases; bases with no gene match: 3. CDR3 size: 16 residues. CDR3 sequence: CASSQDWDRGRSPLHF. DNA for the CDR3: TGCGCCAGCAGCCAAGATTGGGACAGGGGGCGTTCACCCCTCCACTTT.

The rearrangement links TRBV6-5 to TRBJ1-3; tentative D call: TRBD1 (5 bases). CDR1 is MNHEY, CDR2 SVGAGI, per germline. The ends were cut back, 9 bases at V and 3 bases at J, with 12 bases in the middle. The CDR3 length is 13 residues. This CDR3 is CASSLTGGNTIYF. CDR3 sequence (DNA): TGTGCCAGTTCCCTAACAGGTGGAAACACCATATATTTT.

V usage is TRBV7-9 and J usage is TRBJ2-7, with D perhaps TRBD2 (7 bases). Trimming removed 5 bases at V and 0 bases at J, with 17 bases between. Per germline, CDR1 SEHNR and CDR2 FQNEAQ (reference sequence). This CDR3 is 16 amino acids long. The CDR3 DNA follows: TGTGCCAGCAGCCCACAAGGGGGGGTGAGCTCCTACGAGCAGTACTTC. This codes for CASSPQGGVSSYEQYF.

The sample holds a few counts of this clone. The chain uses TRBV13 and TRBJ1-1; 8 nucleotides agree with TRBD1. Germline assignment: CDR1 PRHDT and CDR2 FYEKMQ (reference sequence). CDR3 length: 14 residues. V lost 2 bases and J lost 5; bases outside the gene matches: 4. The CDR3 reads CASSLNRQGTEAFF. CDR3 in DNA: TGTGCCAGCAGCTTAAATCGACAGGGGACTGAAGCTTTCTTT.

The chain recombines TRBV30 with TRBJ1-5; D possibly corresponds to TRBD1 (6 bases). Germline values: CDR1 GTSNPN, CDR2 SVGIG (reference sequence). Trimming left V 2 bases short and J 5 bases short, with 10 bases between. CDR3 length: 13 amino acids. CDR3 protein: CAWSKGVHQPQHF. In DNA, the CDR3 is TGTGCCTGGAGTAAGGGGGTCCATCAGCCCCAGCATTTT.

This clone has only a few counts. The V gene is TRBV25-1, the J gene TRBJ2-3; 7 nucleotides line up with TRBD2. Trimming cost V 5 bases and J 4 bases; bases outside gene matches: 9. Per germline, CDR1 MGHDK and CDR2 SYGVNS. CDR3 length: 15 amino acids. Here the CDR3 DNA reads TGTGCCAGCAGTCCCTCAAGGGGAGGGCCAGATACGCAGTATTTT. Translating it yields CASSPSRGGPDTQYF.

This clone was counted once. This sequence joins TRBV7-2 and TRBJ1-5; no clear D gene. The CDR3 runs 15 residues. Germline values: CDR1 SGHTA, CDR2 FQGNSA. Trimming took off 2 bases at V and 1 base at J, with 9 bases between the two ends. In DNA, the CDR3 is TGTGCCAGCAGCTTATCCTCGGGGAGCAATCAGCCCCAGCATTTT. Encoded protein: CASSLSSGSNQPQHF. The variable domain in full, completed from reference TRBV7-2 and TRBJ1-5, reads GAGVSQSPSNKVTEKGKDVELRCDPISGHTALYWYRQSLGQGLEFLIYFQGNSAPDKSGLPSDRFSAERTGGSVSTLTIQRTQQEDSAVYLCASSLSSGSNQPQHFGDGTRLSIL.